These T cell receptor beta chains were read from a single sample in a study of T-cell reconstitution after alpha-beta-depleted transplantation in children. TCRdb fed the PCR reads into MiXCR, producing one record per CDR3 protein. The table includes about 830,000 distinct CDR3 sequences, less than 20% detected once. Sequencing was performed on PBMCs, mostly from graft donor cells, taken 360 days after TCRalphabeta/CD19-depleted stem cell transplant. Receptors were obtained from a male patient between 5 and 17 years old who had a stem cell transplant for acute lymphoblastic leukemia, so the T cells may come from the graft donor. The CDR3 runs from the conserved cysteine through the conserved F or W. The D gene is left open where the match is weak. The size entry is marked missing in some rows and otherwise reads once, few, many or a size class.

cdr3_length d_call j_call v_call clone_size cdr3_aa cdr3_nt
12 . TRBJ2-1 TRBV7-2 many CASSPLDNEQFF TGCGCCAGCAGCCCGCTGGACAATGAGCAGTTCTTC
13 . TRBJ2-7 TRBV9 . CASSVDQFYEQYF TGTGCCAGCAGCGTAGATCAGTTCTACGAGCAGTACTTC
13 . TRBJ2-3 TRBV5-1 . CASSLDTTDTQYF TGCGCCAGCAGCTTGGACACTACAGATACGCAGTATTTT
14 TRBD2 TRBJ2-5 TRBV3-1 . CASSAASGVETQYF TGTGCCAGCAGCGCGGCGAGCGGGGTAGAGACCCAGTACTTC
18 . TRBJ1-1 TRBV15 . CATSRESVRGVNFARAFF TGTGCCACCAGCAGAGAATCGGTCAGGGGTGTTAACTTTGCGCGAGCTTTCTTT
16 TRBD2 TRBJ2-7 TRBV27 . CASSLLAGPPIDEQYF TGTGCCAGCAGTTTATTAGCGGGACCCCCAATAGACGAGCAGTACTTC
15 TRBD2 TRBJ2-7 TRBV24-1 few CATSDSTSGNDEQYF TGTGCCACCAGTGATTCTACTAGCGGGAACGACGAGCAGTACTTC
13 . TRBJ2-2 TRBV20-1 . CSTTGFNTGELFF TGCAGCACGACGGGCTTTAACACCGGGGAGCTGTTTTTT
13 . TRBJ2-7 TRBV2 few CASSGTPPREQYF TGTGCCAGCAGCGGGACACCCCCCCGCGAGCAGTACTTC
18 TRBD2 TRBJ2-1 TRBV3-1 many CASSQAPHKAGGRNEQFF TGTGCCAGCAGCCAAGCGCCACATAAGGCGGGAGGACGGAATGAGCAGTTCTTC
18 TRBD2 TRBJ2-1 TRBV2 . CASSSVTSGSLGDNEQFF TGTGCCAGCAGTAGCGTAACTAGCGGGAGTTTGGGGGACAATGAGCAGTTCTTC
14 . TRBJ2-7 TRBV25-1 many CASSENGDSYEQYF TGTGCCAGCAGTGAAAACGGAGACTCCTACGAGCAGTACTTC
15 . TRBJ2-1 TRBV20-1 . CSASIRGASYNEQFF TGCAGTGCTAGTATTCGCGGAGCCTCCTACAATGAGCAGTTCTTC
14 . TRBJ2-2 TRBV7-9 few CASSFGGDTGELFF TGTGCCAGCAGCTTTGGGGGCGACACCGGGGAGCTGTTTTTT
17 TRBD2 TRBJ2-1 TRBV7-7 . CASSFGSAGGTYNEQFF TGTGCCAGCAGCTTCGGGTCAGCGGGAGGAACTTACAATGAGCAGTTCTTC
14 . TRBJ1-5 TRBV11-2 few CASSPTGHLQPQHF TGTGCCAGCAGTCCGACAGGTCACTTACAGCCCCAGCATTTT
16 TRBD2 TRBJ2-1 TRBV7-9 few CASSLGSGLAYNEQFF TGTGCCAGCAGCTTAGGGTCGGGACTAGCGTATAATGAGCAGTTCTTC
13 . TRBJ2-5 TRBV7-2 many CASSLSGVETQYF TGTGCCAGCAGCTTAAGTGGGGTCGAGACCCAGTACTTC
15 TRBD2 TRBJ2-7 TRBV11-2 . CASSDRTSGRVEQYF TGTGCCAGCAGCGACCGGACTAGCGGGAGGGTCGAGCAGTACTTC
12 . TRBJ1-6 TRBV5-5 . CASSPDWSPLHF TGTGCCAGCAGCCCCGACTGGTCACCCCTCCACTTT
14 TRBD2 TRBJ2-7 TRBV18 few CASSVSGGSYEQYF TGTGCCAGCTCAGTTAGCGGGGGCTCCTACGAGCAGTACTTC
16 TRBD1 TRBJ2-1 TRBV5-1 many CASSLEGQGAWNEQFF TGCGCCAGCAGCTTGGAGGGACAGGGGGCCTGGAATGAGCAGTTCTTC
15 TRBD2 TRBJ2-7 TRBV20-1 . CSARDMPSGSYEQYF TGCAGTGCTAGAGATATGCCTAGCGGGAGCTACGAGCAGTACTTC
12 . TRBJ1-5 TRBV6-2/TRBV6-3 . CASRYTVQPQHF TGTGCCAGCCGGTACACGGTGCAGCCCCAGCATTTT
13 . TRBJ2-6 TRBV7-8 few CASRISGANVLTF TGTGCCAGCAGGATCTCTGGGGCCAACGTCCTGACTTTC
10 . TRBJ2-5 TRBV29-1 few CSGRQETQYF TGCAGCGGAAGACAAGAGACCCAGTACTTC
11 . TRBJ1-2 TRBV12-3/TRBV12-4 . CASKWGVGYTF TGTGCCAGCAAGTGGGGGGTGGGCTACACCTTC
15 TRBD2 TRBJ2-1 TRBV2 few CASSGFAGVDNEQFF TGTGCCAGCAGTGGTTTTGCGGGAGTGGACAATGAGCAGTTCTTC
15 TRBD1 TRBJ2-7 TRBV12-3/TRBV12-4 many CASSGWDSLQYEQYF TGTGCCAGCAGTGGGTGGGACAGCCTACAATACGAGCAGTACTTC
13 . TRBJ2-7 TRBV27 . CASSQITRDEQYF TGTGCCAGCAGTCAAATCACCCGAGACGAGCAGTACTTC
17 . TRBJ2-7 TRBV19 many CASSPRSSVGISYEQYF TGTGCCAGTAGCCCCCGGTCTAGCGTTGGGATCTCCTACGAGCAGTACTTC
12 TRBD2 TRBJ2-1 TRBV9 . CASSGGEGLQFF TGTGCCAGCAGCGGAGGGGAGGGATTGCAGTTCTTC
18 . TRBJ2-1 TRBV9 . CASSVEWDSTGTRQWQFF TGTGCCAGCAGCGTAGAATGGGACAGCACCGGGACTCGACAATGGCAGTTCTTC
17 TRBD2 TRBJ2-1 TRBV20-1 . CSATKRPSGSLDNEQFF TGCAGTGCTACAAAGAGGCCTAGCGGTTCCTTAGACAATGAGCAGTTCTTC
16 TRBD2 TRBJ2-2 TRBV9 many CASSPLAGVDTGELFF TGTGCCAGCAGCCCCCTAGCGGGAGTGGACACCGGGGAGCTGTTTTTT
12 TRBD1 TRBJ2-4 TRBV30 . CAGGTGENIQYF TGTGCCGGGGGGACAGGGGAAAACATTCAGTACTTC
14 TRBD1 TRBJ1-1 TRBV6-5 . CASSYRDRGGEAFF TGTGCCAGCAGTTACCGGGACAGGGGAGGTGAAGCTTTCTTT
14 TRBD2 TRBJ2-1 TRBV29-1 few CSATDSGRDNEQFF TGCAGCGCAACCGACAGCGGGAGGGACAATGAGCAGTTCTTC
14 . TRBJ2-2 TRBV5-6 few CASSLVWSGGELFF TGTGCCAGCAGCTTGGTTTGGTCGGGAGGGGAGCTGTTTTTT
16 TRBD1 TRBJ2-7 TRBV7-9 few CASSSWTGGSSYEQYF TGTGCCAGCAGCTCTTGGACAGGGGGGAGCTCCTACGAGCAGTACTTC
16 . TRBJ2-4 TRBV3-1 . CASSPRHSLAKNIQYF TGTGCCAGCAGCCCGCGACACTCGCTAGCCAAAAACATTCAGTACTTC